These T cell receptor beta chains were read from a single sample in a study of shared clonotypes between healthy human individuals. Clones were read by immunoSEQ multiplex PCR, and TCRdb kept only the in-frame ones, dropping some. The data hold around 2.1 million clones, with about 92% observed a single time. The source material was naive CD8+ T cells from PBMCs. The receptors stem from a man aged 18-30 years in good health. Some clones in this sample may be carry-over from other donors' samples. Each CDR3 is given with its conserved first and last residue. The D gene is left open where the match is weak. A row's size may be missing; if present it is once, few, many or a size class.

CDR3aa: CASLDTGSYEQYF
CDR3nt: TGTGCCAGCTTGGACACGGGTTCCTACGAGCAGTACTTC
j_gene: TRBJ2-7
abundance: -
d_gene: -
v_gene: TRBV2

CDR3aa: CASSYGLRVRNQPQHF
CDR3nt: TGTGCCAGCAGTTATGGCCTAAGGGTTCGAAATCAGCCCCAGCATTTT
j_gene: TRBJ1-5
abundance: -
d_gene: -
v_gene: TRBV6-6

CDR3aa: CASNAGRDYEQYF
CDR3nt: TGTGCCTCCAATGCGGGACGCGACTACGAGCAGTACTTC
j_gene: TRBJ2-7
abundance: -
d_gene: -
v_gene: TRBV10-3

CDR3aa: CASSVASKREQYF
CDR3nt: TGTGCCAGCAGCGTAGCGTCCAAGAGGGAGCAGTACTTC
j_gene: TRBJ2-7
abundance: -
d_gene: -
v_gene: TRBV9

CDR3aa: CASMGTARSPLHF
CDR3nt: TGTGCCAGCATGGGGACGGCAAGATCACCCCTCCACTTT
j_gene: TRBJ1-6
abundance: -
d_gene: -
v_gene: TRBV6-5

CDR3aa: CAIRGTGLNEKLFF
CDR3nt: TGTGCCATCAGGGGGACAGGCCTTAATGAAAAACTGTTTTTT
j_gene: TRBJ1-4
abundance: -
d_gene: TRBD1
v_gene: TRBV10-3

CDR3aa: CASSVAGGPNEQFF
CDR3nt: TGTGCCAGCAGTGTAGCGGGAGGGCCAAATGAGCAGTTCTTC
j_gene: TRBJ2-1
abundance: -
d_gene: TRBD2
v_gene: TRBV2

CDR3aa: CAGRASGKETQYF
CDR3nt: TGTGCCGGAAGGGCTAGCGGAAAAGAGACCCAGTACTTC
j_gene: TRBJ2-5
abundance: -
d_gene: -
v_gene: TRBV21-1

CDR3aa: CASRGGGAKETQYF
CDR3nt: TGTGCCAGCCGAGGGGGTGGGGCAAAAGAGACCCAGTACTTC
j_gene: TRBJ2-5
abundance: once
d_gene: -
v_gene: TRBV7-9

CDR3aa: CASSLGSLGWGETQYF
CDR3nt: TGTGCCAGCAGCTTAGGCAGTTTAGGGTGGGGCGAGACCCAGTACTTC
j_gene: TRBJ2-5
abundance: -
d_gene: -
v_gene: TRBV13

CDR3aa: CASSQDWGGEQYF
CDR3nt: TGTGCCAGCAGCCAAGATTGGGGGGGCGAGCAGTACTTC
j_gene: TRBJ2-7
abundance: -
d_gene: TRBD2
v_gene: TRBV14

CDR3aa: CASLRSPGELFF
CDR3nt: TGTGCCAGCCTGCGCAGCCCCGGGGAGCTGTTTTTT
j_gene: TRBJ2-2
abundance: -
d_gene: -
v_gene: TRBV2

CDR3aa: CASSVGTGSYEQYF
CDR3nt: TGTGCCAGCAGTGTGGGGACAGGGTCCTACGAGCAGTACTTC
j_gene: TRBJ2-7
abundance: -
d_gene: TRBD1
v_gene: TRBV25-1

CDR3aa: CASRPGAGGAYEQYF
CDR3nt: TGTGCCAGTCGACCGGGTGCGGGAGGTGCCTACGAGCAGTACTTC
j_gene: TRBJ2-7
abundance: -
d_gene: TRBD2
v_gene: TRBV19

CDR3aa: CASRTGLAEAFF
CDR3nt: TGTGCCAGCCGAACGGGGCTCGCTGAAGCTTTCTTT
j_gene: TRBJ1-1
abundance: -
d_gene: -
v_gene: TRBV27

CDR3aa: CASSSLDRYNEQFF
CDR3nt: TGTGCCAGCAGTTCCTTGGACAGGTACAATGAGCAGTTCTTC
j_gene: TRBJ2-1
abundance: -
d_gene: TRBD1
v_gene: TRBV27

CDR3aa: CASSIRESSYNEQFF
CDR3nt: TGTGCCAGTAGTATTCGGGAGAGCTCCTACAATGAGCAGTTCTTC
j_gene: TRBJ2-1
abundance: -
d_gene: -
v_gene: TRBV19

CDR3aa: CASSLDDPGRGNEQFF
CDR3nt: TGTGCCAGCAGCTTAGATGACCCCGGGAGGGGCAATGAGCAGTTCTTC
j_gene: TRBJ2-1
abundance: -
d_gene: TRBD2
v_gene: TRBV11-3

CDR3aa: CASTRVGYLSHRDTQYF
CDR3nt: TGTGCCAGCACCCGGGTAGGGTACCTATCCCATAGAGATACGCAGTATTTT
j_gene: TRBJ2-3
abundance: once
d_gene: -
v_gene: TRBV13

CDR3aa: CASSLSPAFF
CDR3nt: TGTGCCAGCAGCTTATCTCCCGCTTTCTTT
j_gene: TRBJ1-1
abundance: -
d_gene: -
v_gene: TRBV7-9

CDR3aa: CASSLSPRDRGYEQYF
CDR3nt: TGCGCCAGCAGCTTGTCCCCCCGGGACAGGGGTTACGAGCAGTACTTC
j_gene: TRBJ2-7
abundance: -
d_gene: TRBD1
v_gene: TRBV5-1

CDR3aa: CASSPWRTGSSYEQYF
CDR3nt: TGTGCCAGTAGTCCCTGGAGGACGGGGAGCTCCTACGAGCAGTACTTC
j_gene: TRBJ2-7
abundance: -
d_gene: -
v_gene: TRBV19

CDR3aa: CASRRGHTGELFF
CDR3nt: TGTGCCAGCAGGAGGGGGCACACCGGGGAGCTGTTTTTT
j_gene: TRBJ2-2
abundance: -
d_gene: TRBD1
v_gene: TRBV27